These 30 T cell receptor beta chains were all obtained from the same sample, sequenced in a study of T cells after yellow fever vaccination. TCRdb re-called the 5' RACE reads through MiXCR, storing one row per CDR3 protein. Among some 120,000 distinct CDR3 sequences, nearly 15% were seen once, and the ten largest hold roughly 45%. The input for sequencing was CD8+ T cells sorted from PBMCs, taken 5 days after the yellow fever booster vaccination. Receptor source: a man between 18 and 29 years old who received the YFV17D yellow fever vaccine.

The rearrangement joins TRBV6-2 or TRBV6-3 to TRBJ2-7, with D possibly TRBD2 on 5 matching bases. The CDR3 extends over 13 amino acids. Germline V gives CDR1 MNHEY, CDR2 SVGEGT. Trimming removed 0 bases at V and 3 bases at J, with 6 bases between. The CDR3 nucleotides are TGTGCCAGCAGTTACTCTCGGGGCTACGAGCAGTACTTC. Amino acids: CASSYSRGYEQYF.

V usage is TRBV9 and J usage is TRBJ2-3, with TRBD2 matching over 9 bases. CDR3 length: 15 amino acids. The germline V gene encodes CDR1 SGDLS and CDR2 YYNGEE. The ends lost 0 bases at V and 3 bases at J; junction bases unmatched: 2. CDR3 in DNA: TGTGCCAGCAGCGTAGTTGCGGGGGGGACAGATACGCAGTATTTT. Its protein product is CASSVVAGGTDTQYF.

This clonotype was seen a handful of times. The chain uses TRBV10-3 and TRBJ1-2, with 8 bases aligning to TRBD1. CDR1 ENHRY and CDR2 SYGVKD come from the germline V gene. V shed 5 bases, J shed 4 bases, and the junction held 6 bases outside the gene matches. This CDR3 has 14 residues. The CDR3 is CAISSDRDLYGYTF. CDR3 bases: TGTGCCATCAGTTCGGACAGGGACCTCTATGGCTACACCTTC.

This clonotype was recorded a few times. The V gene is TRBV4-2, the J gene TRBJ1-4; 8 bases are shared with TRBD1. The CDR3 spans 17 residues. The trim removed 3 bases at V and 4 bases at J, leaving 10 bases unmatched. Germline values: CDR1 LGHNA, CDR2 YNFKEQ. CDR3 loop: CASSHYSRGHVNEKLFF. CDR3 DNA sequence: TGTGCCAGCAGCCACTACTCCAGGGGGCATGTTAATGAAAAACTGTTTTTT.

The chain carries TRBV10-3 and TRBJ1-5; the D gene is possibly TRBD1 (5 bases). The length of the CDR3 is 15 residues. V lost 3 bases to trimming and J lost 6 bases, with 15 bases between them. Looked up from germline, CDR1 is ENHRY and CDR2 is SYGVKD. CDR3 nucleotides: TGTGCCATCAGTGACGGAGGGGCCTTGGGTCAGCCCCAGCATTTT. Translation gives CAISDGGALGQPQHF.

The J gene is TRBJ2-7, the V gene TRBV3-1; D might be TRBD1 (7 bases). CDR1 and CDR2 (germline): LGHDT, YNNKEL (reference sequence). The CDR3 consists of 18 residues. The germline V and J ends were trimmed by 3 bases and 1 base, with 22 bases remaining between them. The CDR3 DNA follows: TGTGCCAGCAGCCAGGGGGGCGGAAGGGGGCAGATTTCCTACGAGCAGTACTTC. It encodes CASSQGGGRGQISYEQYF.

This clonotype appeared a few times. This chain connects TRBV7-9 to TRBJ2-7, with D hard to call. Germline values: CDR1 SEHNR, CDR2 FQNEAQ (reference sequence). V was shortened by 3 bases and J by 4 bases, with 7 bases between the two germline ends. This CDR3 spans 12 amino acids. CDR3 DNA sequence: TGTGCCAGCAGCTTGGATCAATACGAGCAGTACTTC. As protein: CASSLDQYEQYF.

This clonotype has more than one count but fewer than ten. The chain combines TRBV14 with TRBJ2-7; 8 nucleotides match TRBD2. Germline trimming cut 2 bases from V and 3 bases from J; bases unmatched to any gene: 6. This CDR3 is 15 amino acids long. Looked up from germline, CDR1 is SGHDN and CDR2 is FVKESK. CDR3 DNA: TGTGCCAGCAGCCAATCCACTAGCGGAGACTACGAGCAGTACTTC. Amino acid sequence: CASSQSTSGDYEQYF.

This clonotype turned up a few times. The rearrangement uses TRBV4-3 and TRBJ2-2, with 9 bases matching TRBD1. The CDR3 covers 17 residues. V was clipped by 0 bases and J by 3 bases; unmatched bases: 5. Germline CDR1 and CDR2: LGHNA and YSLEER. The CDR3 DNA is TGCGCCAGCAGCCAAGATTTGGGACAGGGATACACCGGGGAGCTGTTTTTT. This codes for CASSQDLGQGYTGELFF.

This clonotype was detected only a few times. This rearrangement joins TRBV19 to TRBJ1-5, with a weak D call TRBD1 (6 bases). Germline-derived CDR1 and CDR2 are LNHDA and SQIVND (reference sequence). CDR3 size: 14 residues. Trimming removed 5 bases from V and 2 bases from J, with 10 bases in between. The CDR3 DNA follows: TGTGCCAGTAGTTACAGACAGGGCAATCAGCCCCAGCATTTT. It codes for CASSYRQGNQPQHF. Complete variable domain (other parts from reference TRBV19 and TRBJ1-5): DGGITQSPKYLFRKEGQNVTLSCEQNLNHDAMYWYRQDPGQGLRLIYYSQIVNDFQKGDIAEGYSVSREKKESFPLTVTSAQKNPTAFYLCASSYRQGNQPQHFGDGTRLSIL.

Here the CDR3 DNA reads TGCGCCAGCAGCCAAGTAACAACGGATGGCTACACCTTC. Translation: CASSQVTTDGYTF. J is TRBJ1-2 and V is TRBV4-1; unclear D gene. The CDR3 extends over 13 amino acids. Trimming stripped 1 base from V and 6 bases from J, with 9 bases between. Germline assignment: CDR1 MGHRA and CDR2 YSYEKL.

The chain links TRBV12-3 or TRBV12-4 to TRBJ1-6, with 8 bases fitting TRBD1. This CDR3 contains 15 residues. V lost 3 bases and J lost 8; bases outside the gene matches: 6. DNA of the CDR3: TGTGCCAGCAGTTTCGCAGGGGGCGCGTATTCACCCCTCCACTTT. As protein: CASSFAGGAYSPLHF.

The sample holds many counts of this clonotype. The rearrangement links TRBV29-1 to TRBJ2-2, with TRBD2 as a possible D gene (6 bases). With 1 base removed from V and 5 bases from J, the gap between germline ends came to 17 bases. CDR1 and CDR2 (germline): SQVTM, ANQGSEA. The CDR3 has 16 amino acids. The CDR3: CSVEAGRGSWTGELFF. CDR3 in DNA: TGCAGCGTTGAAGCAGGACGGGGGTCTTGGACCGGGGAGCTGTTTTTT.

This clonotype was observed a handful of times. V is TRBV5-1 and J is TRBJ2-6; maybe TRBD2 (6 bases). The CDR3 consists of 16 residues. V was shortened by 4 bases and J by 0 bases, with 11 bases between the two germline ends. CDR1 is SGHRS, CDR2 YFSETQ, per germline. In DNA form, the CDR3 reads TGCGCCAGCAGCACGGGACTGCGCTCTGGGGCCAACGTCCTGACTTTC. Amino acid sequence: CASSTGLRSGANVLTF.

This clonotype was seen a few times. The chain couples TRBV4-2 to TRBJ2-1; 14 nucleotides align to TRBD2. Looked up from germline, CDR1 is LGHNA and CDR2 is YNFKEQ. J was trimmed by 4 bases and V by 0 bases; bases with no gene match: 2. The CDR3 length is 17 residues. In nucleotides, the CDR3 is TGTGCCAGCAGCCAAGAAGGGACTAGCGGGGGTTACAATGAGCAGTTCTTC. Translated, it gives CASSQEGTSGGYNEQFF.

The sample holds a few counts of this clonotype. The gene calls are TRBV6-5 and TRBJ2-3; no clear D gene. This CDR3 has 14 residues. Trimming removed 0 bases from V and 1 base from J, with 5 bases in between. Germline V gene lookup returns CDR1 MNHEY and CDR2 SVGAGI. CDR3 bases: TGTGCCAGCAGTTACTCGAGTCGCACAGATACGCAGTATTTT. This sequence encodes CASSYSSRTDTQYF.

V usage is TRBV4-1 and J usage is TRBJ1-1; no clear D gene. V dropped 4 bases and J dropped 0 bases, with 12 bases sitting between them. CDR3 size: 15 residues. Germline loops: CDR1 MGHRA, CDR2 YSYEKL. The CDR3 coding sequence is TGCGCCAGCAGCCCCGGGCCAGAGGTGAACACTGAAGCTTTCTTT. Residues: CASSPGPEVNTEAFF.

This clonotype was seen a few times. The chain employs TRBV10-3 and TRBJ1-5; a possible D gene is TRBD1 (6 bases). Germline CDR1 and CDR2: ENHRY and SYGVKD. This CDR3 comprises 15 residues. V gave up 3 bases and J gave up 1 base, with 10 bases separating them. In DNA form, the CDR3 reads TGTGCCATCAGTGATAGGGGGGGGAGCAATCAGCCCCAGCATTTT. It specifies CAISDRGGSNQPQHF.

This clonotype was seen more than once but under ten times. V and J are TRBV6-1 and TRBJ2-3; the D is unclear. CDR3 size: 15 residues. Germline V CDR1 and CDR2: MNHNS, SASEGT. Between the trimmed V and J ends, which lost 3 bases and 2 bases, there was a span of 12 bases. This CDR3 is CASSDIFRYTDTQYF. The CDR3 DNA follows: TGTGCCAGCAGTGACATCTTTCGGTACACAGATACGCAGTATTTT.

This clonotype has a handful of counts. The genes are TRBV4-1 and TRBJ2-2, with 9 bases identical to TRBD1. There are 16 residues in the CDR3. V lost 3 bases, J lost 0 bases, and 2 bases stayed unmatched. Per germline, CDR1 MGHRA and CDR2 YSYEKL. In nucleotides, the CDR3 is TGCGCCAGCAGCCAGGGACAGGGTCCGAACACCGGGGAGCTGTTTTTT. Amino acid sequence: CASSQGQGPNTGELFF.

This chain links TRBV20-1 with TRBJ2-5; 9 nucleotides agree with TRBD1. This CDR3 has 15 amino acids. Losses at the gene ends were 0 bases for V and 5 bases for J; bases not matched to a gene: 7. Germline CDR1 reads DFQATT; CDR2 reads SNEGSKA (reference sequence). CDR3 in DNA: TGCAGTGCTAGAGACGGGGACAGGGCGATGGAGACCCAGTACTTC. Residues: CSARDGDRAMETQYF.

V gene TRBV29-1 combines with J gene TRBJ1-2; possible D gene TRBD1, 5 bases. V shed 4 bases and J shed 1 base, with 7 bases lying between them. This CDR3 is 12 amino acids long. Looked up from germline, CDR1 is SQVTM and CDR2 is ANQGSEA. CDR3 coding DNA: TGCAGCGTTGGAGGGGATAACTATGGCTACACCTTC. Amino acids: CSVGGDNYGYTF.

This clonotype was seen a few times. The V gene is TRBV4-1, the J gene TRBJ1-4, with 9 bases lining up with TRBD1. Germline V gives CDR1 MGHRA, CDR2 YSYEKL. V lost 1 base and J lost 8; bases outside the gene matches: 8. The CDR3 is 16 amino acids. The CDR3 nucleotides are TGCGCCAGCAGCCAAGGAGCTACAGGGGGCAGGGAAAAACTGTTTTTT. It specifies CASSQGATGGREKLFF.

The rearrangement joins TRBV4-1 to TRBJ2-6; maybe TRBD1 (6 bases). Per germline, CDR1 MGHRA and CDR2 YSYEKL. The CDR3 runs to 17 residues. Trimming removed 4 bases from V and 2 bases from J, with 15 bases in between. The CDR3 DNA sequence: TGCGCCAGCAGCCCACTGGGCACAGGGACTGGGGCCAACGTCCTGACTTTC. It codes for CASSPLGTGTGANVLTF.

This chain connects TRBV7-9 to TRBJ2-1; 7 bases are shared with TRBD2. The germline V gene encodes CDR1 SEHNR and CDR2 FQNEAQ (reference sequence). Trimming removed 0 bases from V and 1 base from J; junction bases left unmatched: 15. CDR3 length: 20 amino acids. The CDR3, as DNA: TGTGCCAGCAGCTTAGCTGGAGCGGGGCCAGAGAGCAGGTCCTACAATGAGCAGTTCTTC. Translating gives CASSLAGAGPESRSYNEQFF.

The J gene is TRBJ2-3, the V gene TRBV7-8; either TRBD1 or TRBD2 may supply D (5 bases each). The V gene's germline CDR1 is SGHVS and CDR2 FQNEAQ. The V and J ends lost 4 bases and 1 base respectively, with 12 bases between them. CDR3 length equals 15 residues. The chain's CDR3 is CASSSPGPRTDTQYF. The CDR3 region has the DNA TGTGCCAGCAGCTCTCCGGGACCACGCACAGATACGCAGTATTTT.

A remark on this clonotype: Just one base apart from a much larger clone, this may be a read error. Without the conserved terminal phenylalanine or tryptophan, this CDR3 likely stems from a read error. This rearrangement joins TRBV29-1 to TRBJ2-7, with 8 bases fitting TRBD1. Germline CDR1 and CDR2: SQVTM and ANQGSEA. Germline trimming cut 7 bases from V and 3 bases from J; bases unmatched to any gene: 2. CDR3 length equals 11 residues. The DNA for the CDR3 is TGCAGCGCCGGACAGGGCTACGAGCAGTACCTC. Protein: CSAGQGYEQYL.

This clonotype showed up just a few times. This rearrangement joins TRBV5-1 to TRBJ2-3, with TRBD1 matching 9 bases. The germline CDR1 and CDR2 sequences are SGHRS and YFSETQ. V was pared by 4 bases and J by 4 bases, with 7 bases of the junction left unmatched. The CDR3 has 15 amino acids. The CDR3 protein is CASSLADRGPDTQYF. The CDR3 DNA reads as TGCGCCAGCAGCCTGGCGGACAGGGGCCCAGATACGCAGTATTTT.

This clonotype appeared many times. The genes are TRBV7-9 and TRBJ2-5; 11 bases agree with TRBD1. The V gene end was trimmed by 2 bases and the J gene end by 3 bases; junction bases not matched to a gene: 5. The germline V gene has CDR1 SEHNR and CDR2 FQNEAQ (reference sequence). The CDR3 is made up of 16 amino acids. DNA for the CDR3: TGTGCCAGCAGCTTAAGGGACAGGGGGTTGGAAGAGACCCAGTACTTC. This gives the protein CASSLRDRGLEETQYF.

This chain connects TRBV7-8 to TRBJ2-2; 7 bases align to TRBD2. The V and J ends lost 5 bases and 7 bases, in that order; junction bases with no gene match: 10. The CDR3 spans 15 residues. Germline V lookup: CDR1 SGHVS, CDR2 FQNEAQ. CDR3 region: CASSDRDYLGGELFF. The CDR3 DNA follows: TGTGCCAGCAGCGATCGGGACTACCTAGGCGGGGAGCTGTTTTTT. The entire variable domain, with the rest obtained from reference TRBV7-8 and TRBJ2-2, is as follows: GAGVSQSPRYKVAKRGQDVALRCDPISGHVSLFWYQQALGQGPEFLTYFQNEAQLDKSGLPSDRFFAERPEGSVSTLKIQRTQQEDSAVYLCASSDRDYLGGELFFGEGSRLTVL.